This entry lists 14 T cell receptor beta chains sequenced from one sample in a study of human T cells and chemical hapten exposure. Described time point: pre-sensitization, week 0. Sample treatment: therapeutic diphenylcyclopropenone sensitization with weekly scalp DPC. TCRdb re-derived calls from the RACE reads in MiXCR, one entry per CDR3 protein. The sample has 350,000 to 400,000 distinct CDR3 sequences; approximately 5.1% are singletons. The starting material was whole blood, obtained in connection with sensitization to the hapten diphenylcyclopropenone (DPC). The receptor set was obtained from a woman between 50 and 59 years old with alopecia areata. Some clones in this sample may be carry-over from other donors' samples.

This clonotype was seen repeatedly, ten times or more. The chain links TRBV20-1 to TRBJ2-3; TRBD1 aligns across 7 bases. This CDR3 has 13 residues. Looked up from germline, CDR1 is DFQATT and CDR2 is SNEGSKA (reference sequence). J was trimmed by 1 base and V by 5 bases; bases with no gene match: 3. The CDR3: CSAGGQGTDTQYF. CDR3 in DNA: TGCAGTGCTGGCGGACAGGGCACAGATACGCAGTATTTT.

This clonotype was seen many times. V usage is TRBV5-1 and J usage is TRBJ2-5; TRBD2 aligns across 8 bases. Germline lookup yields CDR1 SGHRS and CDR2 YFSETQ. V was pared by 5 bases and J by 6 bases, with 12 bases of the junction left unmatched. The CDR3 loop spans 15 amino acids. The CDR3 here is CASSPRAGAGKTQYF. CDR3 nucleotides: TGCGCCAGCAGTCCTCGAGCGGGGGCCGGGAAGACCCAGTACTTC.

J is TRBJ1-2 and V is TRBV12-3 or TRBV12-4, with D possibly TRBD1 on 5 matching bases. Deletions cut 5 bases from V and 4 bases from J, with 14 bases between. CDR3 length: 14 amino acids. CDR3 sequence (DNA): TGTGCCAGCAGTCCTCAGGGAAGGGTCTATGGCTACACCTTC. It encodes CASSPQGRVYGYTF.

This chain uses TRBV2 with TRBJ2-1, with 7 nucleotides matching TRBD2. Germline V gene lookup returns CDR1 SNHLY and CDR2 FYNNEI. V dropped 4 bases and J dropped 5; count of bases not matched to a gene: 14. The CDR3 contains 17 residues. CDR3 sequence: CASSGESAGRPHNEQFF. The CDR3 DNA sequence: TGTGCCAGCAGTGGGGAAAGTGCCGGGAGGCCCCACAATGAGCAGTTCTTC. Supplemented by reference TRBV2 and TRBJ2-1, the full variable domain reads EPEVTQTPSHQVTQMGQEVILRCVPISNHLYFYWYRQILGQKVEFLVSFYNNEISEKSEIFDDQFSVERPDGSNFTLKIRSTKLEDSAMYFCASSGESAGRPHNEQFFGPGTRLTVL.

This clonotype appeared many times. The V call is TRBV6-2 or TRBV6-3, the J call TRBJ2-3; TRBD2 agrees at 10 bases. Per germline, CDR1 MNHEY and CDR2 SVGEGT. The CDR3 is 17 residues long. V gave up 2 bases and J gave up 1 base; unmatched junction bases: 6. The CDR3 DNA follows: TGTGCCAGCAGTTACAGTAGCGGGAGGCCCCGCACAGATACGCAGTATTTT. Its protein product is CASSYSSGRPRTDTQYF.

This clonotype has ten or more counts. J is TRBJ1-5 and V is TRBV6-5; 7 nucleotides match TRBD1. CDR1 and CDR2 from the germline V gene are MNHEY and SVGAGI. J lost 11 bases, V lost 4 bases, and 11 bases had no gene match. The CDR3 contains 14 residues. The DNA of the CDR3 is TGTGCCAGCAGTTCTTGGACAGGCTCCCGGGCCCAGCATTTT. Protein sequence: CASSSWTGSRAQHF.

The J gene is TRBJ2-1, the V gene TRBV5-4; 10 nucleotides match TRBD2. This CDR3 contains 16 residues. CDR1 SGHNT and CDR2 YYREEE come from the germline V gene (reference sequence). The V and J ends lost 4 bases and 3 bases, in that order; junction bases with no gene match: 7. CDR3 in DNA: TGTGCCAGCAGCCCCGGGCGGACTAGCGGCTACAATGAGCAGTTCTTC. This codes for CASSPGRTSGYNEQFF.

J is TRBJ2-2 and V is TRBV2, with 9 bases matching TRBD1. Germline V gene sequence: CDR1 SNHLY, CDR2 FYNNEI. The CDR3 runs to 15 residues. The V gene end was trimmed by 5 bases and the J gene end by 10 bases; junction bases not matched to a gene: 11. CDR3: CASSPTGTGRKELFF. The CDR3 DNA reads as TGTGCCAGCAGTCCAACCGGGACAGGGCGAAAGGAGCTGTTTTTT.

The sample holds many counts of this clonotype. This chain connects TRBV10-3 to TRBJ2-2; maybe TRBD1 (6 bases). The V gene lost 6 bases and the J gene lost 3 bases, with 14 bases spanning the gap. Germline CDR1 and CDR2: ENHRY and SYGVKD. The CDR3 totals 15 residues. CDR3 residues: CAIRVGGLDTGELFF. The CDR3 nucleotides are TGTGCCATCAGAGTAGGGGGTCTGGACACCGGGGAGCTGTTTTTT.

The chain is built from TRBV29-1 and TRBJ2-1; 10 bases align to TRBD2. V shed 5 bases and J 3 bases; nucleotides not matched to a gene: 4. Germline values: CDR1 SQVTM, CDR2 ANQGSEA. The length of the CDR3 is 14 residues. The CDR3 loop is CSVTGTSDYNEQFF. For the CDR3, the DNA is TGCAGCGTTACCGGGACTAGCGACTACAATGAGCAGTTCTTC.

This clonotype has just a few counts. CDR3 in amino acids: CSGRRASYNEQFF. Written as DNA, the CDR3 is TGCAGTGGAAGGCGGGCCTCCTACAATGAGCAGTTCTTC. J is TRBJ2-1 and V is TRBV20-1, with TRBD2 as a possible D gene (5 bases). This CDR3 comprises 13 residues. V lost 7 bases and J lost 0, with 10 bases in between. Germline CDR1 is DFQATT and CDR2 is SNEGSKA (reference sequence).

This clonotype was counted at least ten times. V and J are TRBV7-8 and TRBJ2-3, with D hard to call. The CDR3 has 16 residues. Germline CDR1 is SGHVS and CDR2 is FQNEAQ. The ends were cut back, 3 bases at V and 6 bases at J, with 19 bases in the middle. In DNA, the CDR3 is TGTGCCAGCAGCTTGTCCGGCGGCGCTCTTCTCGATACGCAGTATTTT. Amino acid sequence: CASSLSGGALLDTQYF.

The chain has TRBV5-1 and TRBJ2-3; 9 nucleotides agree with TRBD2. The CDR3 loop spans 16 amino acids. With V trimmed by 0 bases and J by 2 bases, 4 bases remained unmatched. Per the germline V gene, CDR1 is SGHRS and CDR2 is YFSETQ. The CDR3 protein is CASSLALAGTTDTQYF. The CDR3, as DNA: TGCGCCAGCAGCTTGGCCCTAGCGGGAACCACAGATACGCAGTATTTT.

This clonotype has at least ten counts. The rearrangement links TRBV9 to TRBJ2-6; TRBD2 agrees at 11 bases. This CDR3 has 16 residues. The germline CDR1 and CDR2 sequences are SGDLS and YYNGEE. With V trimmed by 4 bases and J by 3 bases, 3 bases remained unmatched. This CDR3 is CASSTSGGNGANVLTF. In DNA, the CDR3 is TGTGCCAGCAGCACTAGCGGGGGAAATGGGGCCAACGTCCTGACTTTC.